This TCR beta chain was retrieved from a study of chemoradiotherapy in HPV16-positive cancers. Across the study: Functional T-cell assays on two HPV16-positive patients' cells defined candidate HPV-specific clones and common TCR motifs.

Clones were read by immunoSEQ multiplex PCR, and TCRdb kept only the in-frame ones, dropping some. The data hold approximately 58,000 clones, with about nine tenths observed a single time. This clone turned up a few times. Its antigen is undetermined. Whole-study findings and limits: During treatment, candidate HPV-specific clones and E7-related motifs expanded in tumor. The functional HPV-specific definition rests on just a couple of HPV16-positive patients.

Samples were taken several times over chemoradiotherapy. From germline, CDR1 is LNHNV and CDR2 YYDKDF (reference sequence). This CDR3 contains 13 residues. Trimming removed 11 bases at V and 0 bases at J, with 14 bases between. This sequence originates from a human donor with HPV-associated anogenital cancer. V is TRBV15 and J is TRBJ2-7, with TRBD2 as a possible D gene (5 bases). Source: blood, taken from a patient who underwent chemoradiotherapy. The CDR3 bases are TGTGCCGCCTCGCTAGAGGGCTCCTACGAGCAGTACTTC. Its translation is CAASLEGSYEQYF.